Listed below are T cell receptor beta chains from one sample, sequenced in a study of cytomegalovirus exposure and HLA in healthy donors. This table comes from immunoSEQ multiplex PCR, and its TCRdb copy is limited to in-frame clones, with some not included. In all, the sample yields 150,000 or so clones. Source material: PBMCs. All receptors come from a woman aged 55-69 years in good health and CMV-seronegative. The CDR3 runs from the conserved cysteine through the conserved F or W. The D gene is left open where the match is weak.

v_gene	j_gene	d_gene	CDR3nt	CDR3aa
TRBV10-3	TRBJ2-7	.	TGTGCCATCAGTGAAGCCGGGGACGAGCAGTACTTC	CAISEAGDEQYF
TRBV5-6	TRBJ1-5	.	TGTGCCAGCAGCTTGGCAAGAGGGGGATGGATTCAGCCCCAGCATTTT	CASSLARGGWIQPQHF
TRBV7-2	TRBJ2-1	TRBD1	TGTGCCAGCAGCTCACAGGGGGCCTACAATGAGCAGTTCTTC	CASSSQGAYNEQFF
TRBV6-5	TRBJ1-6	.	TGTGCCAGCAGTGAAGCGTATAATTCACCCCTCCACTTT	CASSEAYNSPLHF
TRBV7-3	TRBJ2-1	TRBD2	TGTGCCAGCAGCCCCAAACTAGCGGAGCAGTTCTTC	CASSPKLAEQFF
TRBV5-1	TRBJ2-5	.	TGCGCCAGCAGCCCAGCGGGTACCGGTCGAGAGACCCAGTACTTC	CASSPAGTGRETQYF
TRBV18	TRBJ1-2	.	TGTGCCAGCTCACCACTGGTACAGAACTATGGCTACACCTTC	CASSPLVQNYGYTF
TRBV7-8	TRBJ2-2	.	TGTGCCAGCAGCTTAGGGACAACAGGGTTTCCCGGGGAGCTGTTTTTT	CASSLGTTGFPGELFF
TRBV6-1	TRBJ2-1	.	TGTGCCAGCCTCCCTTCACTCTACAATGAGCAGTTCTTC	CASLPSLYNEQFF
TRBV2	TRBJ1-3	.	TGTGCCAGCAGGCGACAGAGCTCTGGAAACACCATATATTTT	CASRRQSSGNTIYF
TRBV11-3	TRBJ1-1	TRBD1	TGTGCCAGCAGCCGCGTTATTAGAGGACAGGGGCGCACTGAAGCTTTCTTT	CASSRVIRGQGRTEAFF
TRBV18	TRBJ2-1	.	TGTGCCAGCTCACCGTCCGGGTTTTCCTACAATGAGCAGTTCTTC	CASSPSGFSYNEQFF
TRBV5-1	TRBJ2-7	.	TGCGCCAGCAGCTCCAGGGCCTCTTTCTCCTACGAGCAGTACTTC	CASSSRASFSYEQYF
TRBV29-1	TRBJ2-3	TRBD1	TGCAGCGTGACCCCGGGACAGGGGCCAGATACGCAGTATTTT	CSVTPGQGPDTQYF
TRBV2	TRBJ2-5	.	TGTGCCAGCACCCCCGGCGGGACCCAGTACTTC	CASTPGGTQYF
TRBV29-1	TRBJ1-5	TRBD1	TGCAGCGTTGACCAGGGGGGTGATCAGCCCCAGCATTTT	CSVDQGGDQPQHF
TRBV13	TRBJ2-7	TRBD1	TGTGCCAGCAGCCCTCACGGGACAGACTTTTACGAGCAGTACTTC	CASSPHGTDFYEQYF
TRBV7-9	TRBJ2-7	TRBD2	TGTGCCAGCAGCTTAGACGGGGGGACTACCTACGAGCAGTACTTC	CASSLDGGTTYEQYF
TRBV30	TRBJ2-2	.	TGTGCCTGGAGTGGTGGGGCGGAGAACACCGGGGAGCTGTTTTTT	CAWSGGAENTGELFF
TRBV19	TRBJ1-1	.	TGTGCCAGTAGTAATCAGGGTATGGTCACTGAAGCTTTCTTT	CASSNQGMVTEAFF
TRBV5-1	TRBJ2-1	TRBD2	TGCGCCAGCAGCTTCGGGACTAGCGGGAAGGATGAGCAGTTCTTC	CASSFGTSGKDEQFF
TRBV11-2	TRBJ1-6	TRBD1	TGTGCCAGCAGTTGGGGGACAGGGGCCTTTAATTCACCCCTCCACTTT	CASSWGTGAFNSPLHF
TRBV7-9	TRBJ1-4	TRBD1	TGTGCCGGACAGGGAGTGGGGGAAAAACTGTTTTTT	CAGQGVGEKLFF
TRBV5-1	TRBJ2-3	.	TGCGCCAGCAGCACGGGACAAACAGATACGCAGTATTTT	CASSTGQTDTQYF
TRBV20-1	TRBJ2-2	.	TGCAGTGCTCAGATGACCGGGGAGCTGTTTTTT	CSAQMTGELFF
TRBV4-1	TRBJ2-7	TRBD2	TGCGCCAGCAGCCACGGACTAGCGGGCTCCTACGAGCAGTACTTC	CASSHGLAGSYEQYF
TRBV5-1	TRBJ2-1	.	TGCGCCAGCAGCTTGGAGCCCGGCCAGAGAGGCAATGAGCAGTTCTTC	CASSLEPGQRGNEQFF
TRBV4-2	TRBJ2-5	.	TGTGCCAGCAGCCTGGAAGGGGCCCAGTACTTC	CASSLEGAQYF
TRBV6-5	TRBJ1-4	.	TGTGCCAGCAGTTACGGCGGGGGTGAAAAACTGTTTTTT	CASSYGGGEKLFF
TRBV2	TRBJ1-2	.	TGTGCCAGCACCTTATTTTCAGGGGTTGGCTACACCTTC	CASTLFSGVGYTF
TRBV7-9	TRBJ1-1	.	TGTGCCAGCAGCTTAGCGGAGGGGCGGAACACTGAAGCTTTCTTT	CASSLAEGRNTEAFF